Listed here are 24 T cell receptor beta chains from one sample, sequenced in a study of cytomegalovirus exposure and HLA in healthy donors. Sequencing was performed with immunoSEQ multiplex PCR; in TCRdb, only in-frame clones are kept and a portion is missing. Of 160,000 or so clones in the sample, approximately 87% were seen once. The material sequenced was PBMCs. These receptors were taken from a woman in her twenties or thirties in good health and CMV-seronegative.

The CDR3 nucleotides are TGTGCCAGCAACCCGGGACACCGTTATGGCTACACCTTC. This encodes CASNPGHRYGYTF. The V gene is TRBV6-5, the J gene TRBJ1-2; tentative D call: TRBD1 (6 bases). The V end lost 7 bases, the J end lost 5 bases, and 14 bases lay between the germline ends. The CDR3 loop spans 13 amino acids. Germline loops: CDR1 MNHEY, CDR2 SVGAGI.

The V call is TRBV4-3, the J call TRBJ2-5; 8 bases fit TRBD1. After removal of 1 base from V and 1 base from J, the junction contained 5 bases not matched to a gene. The CDR3 length is 16 residues. Germline CDR1 LGHNA, CDR2 YSLEER. The CDR3 spells CASSQAGGQAQETQYF. In nucleotides, the CDR3 is TGCGCCAGCAGCCAAGCAGGGGGACAGGCCCAAGAGACCCAGTACTTC.

The gene calls are TRBV14 and TRBJ1-6; 8 bases are shared with TRBD1. V lost 3 bases, J lost 6 bases, and 7 bases stayed unmatched. The CDR3 is made up of 16 amino acids. Germline CDR1 and CDR2: SGHDN and FVKESK. CDR3 loop: CASSQAGQAVNSPLHF. CDR3 DNA sequence: TGTGCCAGCAGCCAGGCGGGACAGGCAGTTAATTCACCCCTCCACTTT.

This clone has only one observation. The chain has TRBV7-9 and TRBJ2-7; 7 positions match TRBD1. The CDR3 is 16 residues long. Germline CDR1 is SEHNR and CDR2 is FQNEAQ (reference sequence). With 3 bases clipped from V and 1 base from J, the junction kept 9 bases outside the gene matches. CDR3 nucleotide sequence: TGTGCCAGCAGCTTTAACACAGGGGCGGGTTCCTACGAGCAGTACTTC. Its translation is CASSFNTGAGSYEQYF. The full variable domain, with the rest looked up from reference TRBV7-9 and TRBJ2-7, is DTGVSQNPRHKITKRGQNVTFRCDPISEHNRLYWYRQTLGQGPEFLTYFQNEAQLEKSRLLSDRFSAERPKGSFSTLEIQRTEQGDSAMYLCASSFNTGAGSYEQYFGPGTRLTVT.

The sample holds one count of this clone. The CDR3, as DNA: TGTGCCAGCAGCGCTGCCCCCCGGGGAAATGGCTACACCTTC. Residues: CASSAAPRGNGYTF. The gene calls are TRBV27 and TRBJ1-2; D gene uncertain. Germline CDR1 and CDR2: MNHEY and SMNVEV (reference sequence). This CDR3 is built from 14 residues. V was shortened by 6 bases and J by 6 bases, with 17 bases between the two germline ends.

The J gene is TRBJ1-3, the V gene TRBV19; 7 nucleotides agree with TRBD1. After removal of 4 bases from V and 0 bases from J, the junction contained 12 bases not matched to a gene. The CDR3 extends over 18 amino acids. Germline loops: CDR1 LNHDA, CDR2 SQIVND (reference sequence). The CDR3 region has the DNA TGTGCCAGTAGTACTCGAGGGACAGCATACCACTCTGGAAACACCATATATTTT. Translation: CASSTRGTAYHSGNTIYF.

V usage is TRBV5-6 and J usage is TRBJ2-2; perhaps TRBD2 as D (5 bases). Trimming left V 3 bases short and J 1 base short, with 10 bases between. Germline assignment: CDR1 SGHDT and CDR2 YYEEEE. The CDR3 spans 15 residues. Here the CDR3 reads CASSWELMNTGELFF. The CDR3 DNA reads as TGTGCCAGCAGCTGGGAGCTTATGAACACCGGGGAGCTGTTTTTT.

The chain employs TRBV9 and TRBJ1-1; a possible D gene is TRBD1 (6 bases). The CDR3 spans 15 residues. Per the germline V gene, CDR1 is SGDLS and CDR2 is YYNGEE. Trimming cost V 0 bases and J 1 base, with 10 bases left between them. CDR3 in amino acids: CASSVGWGRNTEAFF. In DNA, the CDR3 is TGTGCCAGCAGCGTAGGGTGGGGGCGGAACACTGAAGCTTTCTTT.

Here the CDR3 reads CASSPRGMDTEAFF. CDR3 sequence (DNA): TGTGCCAGCAGCCCACGAGGGATGGATACTGAAGCTTTCTTT. This chain uses TRBV5-4 with TRBJ1-1; no reliable D call. Trimming stripped 4 bases from V and 5 bases from J, with 15 bases between. This CDR3 has 14 amino acids. In germline, CDR1 is SGHNT, CDR2 YYREEE (reference sequence).

V usage is TRBV4-2 and J usage is TRBJ2-3, with 7 nucleotides matching TRBD2. Germline CDR1 reads LGHNA; CDR2 reads YNFKEQ. The V segment lost 1 base and the J segment 4 bases; nucleotides outside the gene matches: 8. The CDR3 is made up of 16 amino acids. The CDR3: CASSQVLGGSADTQYF. The CDR3 DNA sequence: TGTGCCAGCAGCCAAGTTCTCGGGGGGTCGGCAGATACGCAGTATTTT.

This chain uses TRBV7-9 with TRBJ2-7; maybe TRBD1 (5 bases). Germline CDR1 reads SEHNR; CDR2 reads FQNEAQ (reference sequence). This CDR3 region has 15 residues. Deletions cut 5 bases from V and 3 bases from J, with 17 bases between. The CDR3 coding sequence is TGTGCCAGCAGCCCCAAAGGGGTTTTGGGCTACGAGCAGTACTTC. Translating it yields CASSPKGVLGYEQYF.

The chain uses TRBV7-6 and TRBJ1-3; TRBD1 might be the D (6 bases). V lost 3 bases to trimming and J lost 4 bases, with 19 bases between them. This CDR3 has 17 amino acids. The germline gives CDR1 SGHVS, CDR2 FNYEAQ. As DNA, the CDR3 is TGTGCCAGCAGCTTGGGTTTCGTTGGGGGACAAGGAAACACCATATATTTT. This codes for CASSLGFVGGQGNTIYF.

This chain uses TRBV29-1 with TRBJ1-1; 8 nucleotides match TRBD1. The germline gives CDR1 SQVTM, CDR2 ANQGSEA. V shed 6 bases, J shed 3 bases, and the junction held 6 bases outside the gene matches. CDR3 length: 13 residues. The CDR3 loop is CSVNQGADTEAFF. DNA of the CDR3: TGCAGCGTAAACCAGGGGGCTGACACTGAAGCTTTCTTT.

This chain joins TRBV2 and TRBJ1-1; D is unresolved. CDR3 length: 13 residues. V lost 5 bases, J lost 0 bases, and 7 bases lay in between. The V gene's germline CDR1 is SNHLY and CDR2 FYNNEI. In DNA form, the CDR3 reads TGTGCCAGCAGTCCAGATCTGAACACTGAAGCTTTCTTT. Translated: CASSPDLNTEAFF.

The chain carries TRBV7-2 and TRBJ2-7; possible D gene TRBD1, 6 bases. The CDR3 spans 17 residues. The germline V gene has CDR1 SGHTA and CDR2 FQGNSA. V lost 5 bases and J 8 bases, leaving 28 bases between the germline ends. The DNA of the CDR3 is TGTGCCAGCAGCCGCCCCCGAGAACAGGGCTTATCCGTTCAGCAGTACTTC. Its protein product is CASSRPREQGLSVQQYF.

This clone occurred a few times. The CDR3 here is CASSQVVRGQGGYTF. DNA for the CDR3: TGTGCCAGCAGCCAAGTTGTCAGGGGGCAGGGAGGCTACACCTTC. The J gene is TRBJ1-2, the V gene TRBV16, with TRBD1 matching over 8 bases. This CDR3 region has 15 residues. The trim removed 2 bases at V and 8 bases at J, leaving 10 bases unmatched. Germline CDR1 and CDR2: KGHSY and FQNENV.

The genes are TRBV6-5 and TRBJ2-2, with TRBD2 matching over 11 bases. CDR1 MNHEY and CDR2 SVGAGI come from the germline V gene. Losses at the gene ends were 6 bases for V and 6 bases for J; bases not matched to a gene: 3. This CDR3 has 14 amino acids. CDR3: CASRLAGVPGELFF. The CDR3 DNA sequence: TGTGCCAGCAGACTAGCGGGGGTCCCCGGGGAGCTGTTTTTT.

The rearrangement uses TRBV5-1 and TRBJ2-3; no clear D. The CDR3 covers 11 residues. Germline-derived CDR1 and CDR2 are SGHRS and YFSETQ. V lost 5 bases, J lost 4 bases, and 5 bases lay in between. CDR3 loop: CASSSSDTQYF. The CDR3 DNA follows: TGCGCCAGCAGTTCTTCAGATACGCAGTATTTT.

The gene calls are TRBV6-1 and TRBJ1-2, with 7 bases identical to TRBD1. Trimming removed 5 bases from V and 2 bases from J; junction bases left unmatched: 5. This CDR3 has 14 residues. The germline V gene has CDR1 MNHNS and CDR2 SASEGT. The CDR3 loop reads CASSPPGQNYGYTF. The CDR3 DNA follows: TGTGCCAGCAGTCCCCCGGGACAGAACTATGGCTACACCTTC.

This chain links TRBV27 with TRBJ2-7; weak D call: TRBD1 (8 bases). Trimming cost V 6 bases and J 6 bases, with 18 bases left between them. This CDR3 has 14 amino acids. The V gene's germline CDR1 is MNHEY and CDR2 SMNVEV (reference sequence). CDR3 region: CASSPYTGGGEQYF. The CDR3 coding sequence is TGTGCCAGCAGCCCTTATACAGGGGGGGGCGAGCAGTACTTC.

The rearrangement links TRBV10-2 to TRBJ2-2; 15 bases fit TRBD2. V was clipped by 6 bases and J by 4 bases; unmatched bases: 3. Germline V lookup: CDR1 WSHSY, CDR2 SAAADI. The CDR3 covers 16 residues. CDR3 residues: CASRGTSGGTTGELFF. Here the CDR3 DNA reads TGCGCCAGCAGAGGGACTAGCGGGGGGACCACCGGGGAGCTGTTTTTT.

The gene calls are TRBV5-1 and TRBJ1-1; D gene uncertain. The CDR3 totals 14 residues. Germline V CDR1 and CDR2: SGHRS, YFSETQ. Trimming cost V 0 bases and J 1 base, with 7 bases left between them. CDR3 DNA: TGCGCCAGCAGCTTGGATACACAGAACACTGAAGCTTTCTTT. Translating it yields CASSLDTQNTEAFF.

The chain couples TRBV19 to TRBJ2-7; TRBD2 might be the D (6 bases). Germline assignment: CDR1 LNHDA and CDR2 SQIVND (reference sequence). This CDR3 has 15 residues. Trimming removed 4 bases at V and 2 bases at J, with 15 bases between. CDR3 in DNA: TGTGCCAGTAGTACTTCTGGCGGGGTGACCTACGAGCAGTACTTC. This translates into CASSTSGGVTYEQYF. Full variable domain (remainder filled in from reference TRBV19 and TRBJ2-7): DGGITQSPKYLFRKEGQNVTLSCEQNLNHDAMYWYRQDPGQGLRLIYYSQIVNDFQKGDIAEGYSVSREKKESFPLTVTSAQKNPTAFYLCASSTSGGVTYEQYFGPGTRLTVT.

This chain joins TRBV27 and TRBJ2-5; D may be TRBD2 (6 bases). The length of the CDR3 is 14 residues. The germline CDR1 and CDR2 sequences are MNHEY and SMNVEV (reference sequence). Trimming left V 1 base short and J 2 bases short, with 8 bases between. The CDR3 reads CASSLWAGQETQYF. CDR3 sequence (DNA): TGTGCCAGCAGTTTATGGGCGGGGCAAGAGACCCAGTACTTC.